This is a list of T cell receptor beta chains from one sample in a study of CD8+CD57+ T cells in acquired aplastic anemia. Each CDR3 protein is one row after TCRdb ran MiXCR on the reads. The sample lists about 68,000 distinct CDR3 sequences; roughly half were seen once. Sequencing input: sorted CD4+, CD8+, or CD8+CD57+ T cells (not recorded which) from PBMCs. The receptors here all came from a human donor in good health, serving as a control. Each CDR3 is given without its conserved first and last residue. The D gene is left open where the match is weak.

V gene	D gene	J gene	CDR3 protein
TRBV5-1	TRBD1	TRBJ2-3	ASSGDRGRTDTQY
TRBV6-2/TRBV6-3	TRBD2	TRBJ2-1	ASSPGREVVEQF
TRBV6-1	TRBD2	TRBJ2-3	ASSEVGGGARTDTQY
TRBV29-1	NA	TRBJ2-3	SASGLGTDTQY
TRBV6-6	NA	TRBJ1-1	ASSNYVTEAF
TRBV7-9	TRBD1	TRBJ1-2	ASRPTGGYGYT
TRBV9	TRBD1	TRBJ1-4	ASSVGQGRATNEKLF
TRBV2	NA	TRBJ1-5	ASSGTDGQPQH
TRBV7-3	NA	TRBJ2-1	ASSSMDNEQF
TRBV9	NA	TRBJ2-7	ASSVGQGLLNEQY
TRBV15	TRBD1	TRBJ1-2	ATSVRQGSYGYT
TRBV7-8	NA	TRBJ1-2	ASSLGVRDYGYT
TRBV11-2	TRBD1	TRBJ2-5	ASSSQVGQGFQTQY
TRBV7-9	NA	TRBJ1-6	ASSQKTAYNSPLH
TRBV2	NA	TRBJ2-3	ASIITDTQY
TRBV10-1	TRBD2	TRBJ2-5	ASSDRLAGVETQY
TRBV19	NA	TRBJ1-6	ASSTGPLDSPLH
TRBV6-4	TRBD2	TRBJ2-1	ASSDSSGELNEQF
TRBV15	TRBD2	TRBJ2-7	ATSRDPPGRNYEQY
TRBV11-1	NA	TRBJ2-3	ASSKGHLSTDTQY
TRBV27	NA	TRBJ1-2	ASSLVSSVGFKDGYT
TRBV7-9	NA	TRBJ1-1	ASSSGLGAYTEAF
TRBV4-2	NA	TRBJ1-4	ASSQENTATNEKLF
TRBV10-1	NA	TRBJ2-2	ASTHGGRGELF
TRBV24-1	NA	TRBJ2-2	ATSEGTSTGELF
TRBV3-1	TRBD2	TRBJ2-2	ASAESVQRELNTGELF
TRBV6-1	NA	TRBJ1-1	ASSVTVATEAF
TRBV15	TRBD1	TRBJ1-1	ATSRRTGGITEAF
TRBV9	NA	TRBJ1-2	ASSVETASLGNYGYT
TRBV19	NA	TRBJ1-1	ASSHDPTGNTEAF
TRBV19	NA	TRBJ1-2	ASSINGEGGYGYT
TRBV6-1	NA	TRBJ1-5	ASSEPLVSQPQH
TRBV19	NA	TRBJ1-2	ASSIGGLNGYT
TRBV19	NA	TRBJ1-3	ASMRAGGNTIY
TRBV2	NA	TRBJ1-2	ASSPGTHGYT
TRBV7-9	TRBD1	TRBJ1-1	ASSPRTGSTEAF